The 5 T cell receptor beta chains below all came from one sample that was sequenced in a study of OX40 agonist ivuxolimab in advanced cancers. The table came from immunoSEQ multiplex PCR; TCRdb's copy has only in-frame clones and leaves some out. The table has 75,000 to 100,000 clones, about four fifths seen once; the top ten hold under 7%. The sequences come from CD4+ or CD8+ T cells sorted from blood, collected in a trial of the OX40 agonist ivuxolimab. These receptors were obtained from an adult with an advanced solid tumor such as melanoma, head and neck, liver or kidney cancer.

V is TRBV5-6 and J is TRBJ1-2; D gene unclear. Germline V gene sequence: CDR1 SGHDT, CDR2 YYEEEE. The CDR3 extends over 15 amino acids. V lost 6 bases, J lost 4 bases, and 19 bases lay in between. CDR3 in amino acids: CASTSRVPATYGYTF. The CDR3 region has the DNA TGTGCCAGCACCTCTCGAGTCCCTGCAACCTATGGCTACACCTTC.

CDR3 sequence: CASGSSTGESTGYTF. CDR3 nucleotides: TGTGCTAGTGGTTCCTCCACAGGGGAGTCTACTGGCTACACCTTC. The rearrangement uses TRBV12-5 and TRBJ1-2; the match to TRBD1 covers 7 bases. The germline CDR1 and CDR2 sequences are LGHNT and FRNRAP. The CDR3 runs to 15 residues. The V gene end was trimmed by 4 bases and the J gene end by 7 bases; junction bases not matched to a gene: 12.

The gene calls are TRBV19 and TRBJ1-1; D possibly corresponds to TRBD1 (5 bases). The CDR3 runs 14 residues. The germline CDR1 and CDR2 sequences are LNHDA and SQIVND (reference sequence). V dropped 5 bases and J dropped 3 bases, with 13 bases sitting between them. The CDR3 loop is CASSVNGGHTEAFF. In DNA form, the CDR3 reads TGTGCCAGTAGTGTCAATGGGGGACACACTGAAGCTTTCTTT. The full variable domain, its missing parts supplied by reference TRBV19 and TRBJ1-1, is DGGITQSPKYLFRKEGQNVTLSCEQNLNHDAMYWYRQDPGQGLRLIYYSQIVNDFQKGDIAEGYSVSREKKESFPLTVTSAQKNPTAFYLCASSVNGGHTEAFFGQGTRLTVV.

Here the CDR3 reads CSSYGYTF. In nucleotides, the CDR3 is TGCAGTAGCTATGGCTACACCTTC. This chain connects TRBV20-1 to TRBJ1-2; no clear D gene. V was cut by 8 bases and J by 4 bases, with 2 bases left in between. This CDR3 region has 8 residues. In germline, CDR1 is DFQATT, CDR2 SNEGSKA (reference sequence).

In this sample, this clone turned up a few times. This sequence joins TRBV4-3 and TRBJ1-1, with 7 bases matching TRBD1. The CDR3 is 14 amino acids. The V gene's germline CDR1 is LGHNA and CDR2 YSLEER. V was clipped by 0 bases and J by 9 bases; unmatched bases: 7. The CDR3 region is CASSQEGDRLKAFF. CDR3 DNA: TGCGCCAGCAGCCAAGAGGGGGACAGACTAAAAGCTTTCTTT.